This T cell receptor beta chain was observed in a study of blood T cell repertoires in COVID-19 (dated by TCRdb to about 2020). At the level of the whole study: Samples from collaborators originated in the United States, Italy and Spain and spanned both the acute and convalescent phases of COVID-19. The prospective study material was composed of cDNA or gDNA derived from T cells, B-cell-depleted T cells, or PBMCs. The dataset comprised deeply sampled blood TCRbeta repertoires from subjects exposed to, actively infected with, or recovered from COVID-19. The repertoires were made available in a free public database intended to serve as a resource for research on the immune response to SARS-CoV-2. The samples were drawn from two sources: the first 160 participants of the ongoing ImmuneRACE study, and about 1,300 subjects contributed by 6 global collaborators. Nearly every sample came with metadata listing a de-identified subject ID, COVID-19 status, age in years and sex. Where HLA class I and class II types were available, the types were taken from metadata supplied by the sample provider, not from assay-based typing. What the study reported, not specific to this receptor: The quantity of clinical and demographic metadata differed by source and by participant and was supplied without curation.

TCRbeta CDR3 regions were amplified from genomic DNA using the immunoSEQ Assay, a bias-controlled multiplex PCR. As for the original processing: Nucleated cell counts per sample were estimated from amplification of reference gene primers within the assay. Sequence reads were collapsed and filtered to measure the absolute abundance of every unique TCRbeta CDR3 rearrangement. For each sample, productive Simpson clonality was calculated as the square root of Simpson's diversity index over productive rearrangements. What TCRdb holds here is the immuneACCESS table cut down to in-frame rearrangements. Part of the clones is not present; checked against another copy, under half of the missing clones reflect an unresolved V gene, and the others are unexplained. From that table come the V and J calls and clone size; the DNA was used to work out D and trimming. This sample holds 200,000 to 250,000 clones; more than 80% were observed only once. In total, the top ten clones hold around 2% of the sample.

Notes on this clone: Its antigen is still unknown. No base quality values were provided; no much bigger clone lies one nucleotide off.

In the prospective study, participants were roughly 18 to 100 years old, resided in about two dozen geographic areas of the United States, and were enrolled through a virtual design. Cohort assignment in the prospective study relied on participant-reported clinical history from a screening survey and a study questionnaire. Recovered participants in ImmuneRACE Cohort 3 were defined as having two consecutive negative NP/OP PCR tests, clearance from a healthcare professional, or resolution of symptoms. In the prospective study, mobile phlebotomists collected whole blood, serum and a nasopharyngeal or oropharyngeal swab from each participant. Additional blood draws and questionnaires over an approximately 2-month period could optionally be provided by prospective study participants. Prospective study blood samples were shipped either frozen or at room temperature before DNA extraction. The sequencing sample was made of PBMCs or T cells enriched from blood (not recorded which). The TCR comes from a man aged 55 to 69 who had recovered from COVID-19.

The CDR3 amino acid sequence is: CASSSTTGAGNTIYF. The DNA sequence is as follows: TGTGCCAGCAGCTCAACCACAGGGGCTGGAAACACCATATATTTT. The receptor chain draws on TRBV5-4 and TRBJ1-3, and 7 junctional nucleotides match TRBD1. Trimmed from V: 3 bases; trimmed from J: 2 bases; junction bases lacking a gene match: 5. Reading the germline V gene (reference sequence) gives CDR1 SGHNT and CDR2 YYREEE. The CDR3 covers 15 residues, taking in both the cysteine and the phenylalanine. CDR3 DNA only is kept here, 45 bases in frame from base 1.